These T cell receptor beta chains were read from a single sample in a study of cytomegalovirus exposure and HLA in healthy donors. TCRdb's table, derived via immunoSEQ multiplex PCR, lists solely in-frame clones and lacks some. The profile covers roughly 69,000 clones, with around 76% appearing a single time and over 2.5% taken by the ten largest. The sample was PBMCs. The source is a man younger than 35 in good health and CMV-seronegative. The CDR3 runs from the conserved cysteine through the conserved F or W. A D gene is named only where the DNA matches it firmly. A row's size may be missing; if present it is once, few, many or a size class.

v_gene,abundance,d_gene,j_gene,CDR3nt,CDR3aa
TRBV6-6,.,TRBD2,TRBJ2-5,TGTGCCAGCAGCTACGGACTAGCGGGGGGCCAAGAGACCCAGTACTTC,CASSYGLAGGQETQYF
TRBV15,.,.,TRBJ1-4,TGTGCCACCAGCAGAGATCAGGGATTTGGTGAAAAACTGTTTTTT,CATSRDQGFGEKLFF
TRBV6-6,.,TRBD1,TRBJ1-1,TGTGCCAGCAGAGGGACAGGGCAAGCTTTCTTT,CASRGTGQAFF
TRBV5-8,.,.,TRBJ2-3,TGTGCCAGCAGCTTGGGTCGGGGGACCACAGATACGCAGTATTTT,CASSLGRGTTDTQYF
TRBV9,.,TRBD2,TRBJ2-3,TGTGCCAGCAGCTCGGGACTAGCGGGGGGGACTAGCACAGATACGCAGTATTTT,CASSSGLAGGTSTDTQYF
TRBV5-4,.,TRBD2,TRBJ2-3,TGTGCCAGCAGTTATAGGGCGGGGGTAGGTGCAGATACGCAGTATTTT,CASSYRAGVGADTQYF
TRBV5-6,few,.,TRBJ2-7,TGTGCCAGCAGCTTAAGGGGTACATACGAGCAGTACTTC,CASSLRGTYEQYF
TRBV28,few,.,TRBJ2-3,TGTGCCAGCAGTTTATCTAGCCATAGCACAGATACGCAGTATTTT,CASSLSSHSTDTQYF
TRBV4-3,.,.,TRBJ1-1,TGCGCCAGCAGCCAAGATATTCCCAGGGATTGGGCGAACACTGAAGCTTTCTTT,CASSQDIPRDWANTEAFF
TRBV2,few,TRBD1,TRBJ1-4,TGTGCCAGCCGGACAGGAGGATCTAATGAAAAACTGTTTTTT,CASRTGGSNEKLFF